This T cell receptor (beta chain) was recovered during a study of shared clonotypes between healthy human individuals. Study-level information: Those who served as donors were a couple of women and three men between the ages of 18 and 49.

Germline V gives CDR1 SGHAT, CDR2 FQNNGV. Between the trimmed V and J ends, which lost 0 bases and 3 bases, there was a span of 9 bases. The CDR3 sequence is 14 residues long. The study's findings and limits: The study found roughly 5% of naive CD4 clonotypes shared across several donors.

Regarding this clone: Its antigen is unidentified.

When replicate PCRs were run on sorted subsets, they used around 200 ng DNA, around 33,000 T cell genomes. TCRdb keeps only in-frame clones here, not all; method: immunoSEQ multiplex PCR. In the table there are some 2.4 million clones, 80% to 95% of which are singletons. The gene calls are TRBV11-2 and TRBJ2-7; D is ambiguous. This clonotype originated in a man younger than 35 in good health. Some clones in this sample may be carry-over from other donors' samples. Source material: naive CD4+ T cells from PBMCs. The subset here: CD45RA+ positively selected. The CDR3 nucleotides are TGTGCCAGCAGCTTAGAGGCATCTTTCTACGAGCAGTACTTC. Residues: CASSLEASFYEQYF.